This T cell receptor beta chain was obtained from a study of cytotoxic CD8 clonotypes in ibrutinib-treated CLL. TCRdb's table, derived via immunoSEQ multiplex PCR, lists solely in-frame clones and lacks some. The table has roughly 150,000 clones, about 80% seen once. V lost 8 bases and J 7 bases, leaving 30 bases between the germline ends. CDR3 length: 17 residues. Germline V gene data show CDR1 as MNHEY and CDR2 as SMNVEV (reference sequence). The source was PBMCs, collected after 12 months of ibrutinib treatment. The chain is built from TRBV27 and TRBJ2-7; the D gene is possibly TRBD1 (5 bases). The sequence came from a human donor with chronic lymphocytic leukemia. DNA for the CDR3: TGTGCCAGCTCGCATTTACTATTCTGGACGGAGTCAGGGGAGCAGTACTTC. It is translated as CASSHLLFWTESGEQYF.